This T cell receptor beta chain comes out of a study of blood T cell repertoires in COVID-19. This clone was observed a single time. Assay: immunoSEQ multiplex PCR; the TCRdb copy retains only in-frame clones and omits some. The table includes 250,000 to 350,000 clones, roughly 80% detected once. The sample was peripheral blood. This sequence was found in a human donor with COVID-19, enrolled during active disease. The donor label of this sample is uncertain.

The chain's CDR3 is CAWRDDRGPNGYTF. The DNA for the CDR3 is TGTGCCTGGAGAGACGACAGGGGGCCGAATGGCTACACCTTC. The chain couples TRBV30 to TRBJ1-2; TRBD1 agrees at 10 bases. The CDR3 has 14 amino acids. Germline values: CDR1 GTSNPN, CDR2 SVGIG (reference sequence). With 3 bases clipped from V and 6 bases from J, the junction kept 7 bases outside the gene matches. Complete variable domain (other parts from reference TRBV30 and TRBJ1-2): SQTIHQWPATLVQPVGSPLSLECTVEGTSNPNLYWYRQAAGRGLQLLFYSVGIGQISSEVPQNLSASRPQDRQFILSSKKLLLSDSGFYLCAWRDDRGPNGYTFGSGTRLTVV.